Included here is one T cell receptor beta chain sequence, with context. The source of the sample is a study of early T cells in non-severe SARS-CoV-2 infection. Overall study context: With bulk RNA from unsorted whole blood as input, sequencing yielded unpaired chains.

This CDR3 contains 17 residues. The ends lost 4 bases at V and 8 bases at J; junction bases unmatched: 18. Germline V gene sequence: CDR1 SGHNT, CDR2 YYREEE (reference sequence). Attached unique molecular identifiers marked individual cDNA molecules. TCRdb fed the 5' RACE reads into MiXCR, producing one record per CDR3 protein. The table lists tens of thousands of distinct CDR3 sequences, 10% to 15% of them singletons. The sample was whole blood. J is TRBJ2-1 and V is TRBV5-4, with TRBD2 matching 7 bases. This TCR was sampled from an adult who was a healthcare worker with PCR-confirmed SARS-CoV-2 infection or an uninfected control (not recorded which). The CDR3 DNA reads as TGTGCCAGCAGCCAAACGGGACTAACGGGAATCGGCCATGAGCAGTTCTTC. This translates into CASSQTGLTGIGHEQFF.